The present T cell receptor (beta chain) was sequenced within a study of identical twins. TCRdb re-called the 5' RACE reads with MiXCR, one entry per CDR3 protein. The top ten hold 0.25% to 0.3% of the sample, which has 1.5 million or so distinct CDR3 sequences, roughly 35% seen once. V was clipped by 5 bases and J by 5 bases; unmatched bases: 11. This CDR3 is 16 amino acids long. The material sequenced was cord blood. This chain links TRBV12-3 or TRBV12-4 with TRBJ2-3; 9 bases line up with TRBD2. This sequence was found in a newborn girl in good health. The CDR3 DNA reads TGTGCCAGCAGTGAAGGGGCTAGCGGGGCGAAAGATACGCAGTATTTT. Translating gives CASSEGASGAKDTQYF.